Each of the 27 T cell receptor beta chains below was sequenced from the same sample in a study of human T cells and chemical hapten exposure. Described time point: patch test 2, 6 weeks after DPC sensitization. Treatment meaning: therapeutic diphenylcyclopropenone sensitization with weekly scalp DPC. One entry per CDR3 protein results from TCRdb running MiXCR on the RACE reads. Among roughly 69,000 distinct CDR3 sequences listed, about a tenth were seen once. Sequencing was performed on whole blood, taken in connection with sensitization to the hapten diphenylcyclopropenone (DPC). The receptor source for this set is a woman aged 45 to 65 with alopecia areata. Some clones in this sample may be carry-over from other donors' samples.

The sample holds many counts of this clonotype. The chain recombines TRBV20-1 with TRBJ1-1; D might be TRBD1 (5 bases). The ends were cut back, 6 bases at V and 7 bases at J, with 12 bases in the middle. Per the germline V gene, CDR1 is DFQATT and CDR2 is SNEGSKA (reference sequence). The CDR3 length is 11 residues. In DNA, the CDR3 is TGCAGTGCCGAATCGGGGGATGAAGCTTTCTTT. As protein: CSAESGDEAFF.

The genes are TRBV11-2 and TRBJ2-3; D gene ambiguous. V was clipped by 5 bases and J by 5 bases, with 8 bases between them. The CDR3 contains 12 residues. Germline CDR1 reads SGHAT; CDR2 reads FQNNGV. The chain's CDR3 is CASSLRLDTQYF. CDR3 nucleotide sequence: TGTGCCAGCAGCCTCCGTTTAGATACGCAGTATTTT.

This clonotype has at least ten counts. The V gene is TRBV19, the J gene TRBJ1-2; D is unclear. In germline, CDR1 is LNHDA, CDR2 SQIVND (reference sequence). The CDR3 spans 13 residues. Trimming stripped 1 base from V and 3 bases from J, with 6 bases between. The CDR3 DNA follows: TGTGCCAGTAGTATAGCTGAGTACTATGGCTACACCTTC. Protein: CASSIAEYYGYTF.

The table lists this clonotype with a few counts. This chain links TRBV7-8 with TRBJ1-1; maybe TRBD1 (6 bases). Germline CDR1 and CDR2: SGHVS and FQNEAQ. V shed 2 bases and J shed 3 bases, with 7 bases lying between them. CDR3 length equals 13 residues. This CDR3 is CASSLKGDTEAFF. CDR3 coding DNA: TGTGCCAGCAGCTTAAAGGGGGACACTGAAGCTTTCTTT.

Ten or more counts support this clonotype. The chain joins TRBV30 to TRBJ1-5; 7 bases agree with TRBD1. This CDR3 region has 14 residues. Germline assignment: CDR1 GTSNPN and CDR2 SVGIG (reference sequence). V was clipped by 4 bases and J by 1 base; unmatched bases: 4. CDR3 DNA: TGTGCCTGGACCTCGACAGGGAGCAATCAGCCCCAGCATTTT. As protein: CAWTSTGSNQPQHF. Together with reference TRBV30 and TRBJ1-5, the CDR3 gives the full variable domain: SQTIHQWPATLVQPVGSPLSLECTVEGTSNPNLYWYRQAAGRGLQLLFYSVGIGQISSEVPQNLSASRPQDRQFILSSKKLLLSDSGFYLCAWTSTGSNQPQHFGDGTRLSIL.

This clonotype came up many times. The J gene is TRBJ1-5, the V gene TRBV6-5; D not resolved. Deletions cut 8 bases from V and 5 bases from J, with 13 bases between. The length of the CDR3 is 13 residues. Germline V gene data show CDR1 as MNHEY and CDR2 as SVGAGI. The CDR3 DNA sequence: TGTGCCAGCGGGCGGGGAAGCGATCAGCCCCAGCATTTT. It specifies CASGRGSDQPQHF.

This clonotype turned up a few times. This chain links TRBV24-1 with TRBJ1-5, with TRBD1 matching over 9 bases. Germline V gene data show CDR1 as KGHDR and CDR2 as SFDVKD. The trim removed 8 bases at V and 6 bases at J, leaving 22 bases unmatched. This CDR3 spans 19 amino acids. CDR3 nucleotides: TGTGCCACCAAAAATCCGCCCCATTGGGACAGGGAAGATTTTCAGCCCCAGCATTTT. It codes for CATKNPPHWDREDFQPQHF.

This clonotype was found many times. J is TRBJ2-1 and V is TRBV20-1; D call uncertain. The germline CDR1 and CDR2 sequences are DFQATT and SNEGSKA (reference sequence). The CDR3 spans 11 residues. Trimming took 3 bases from V and 7 from J, leaving 7 bases between them. The CDR3 DNA reads TGCAGTGCTAGTTCGGGTAATGAGCAGTTCTTC. It yields the protein CSASSGNEQFF.

The V and J genes are TRBV3-1 and TRBJ1-1, with D uncertain. The V gene lost 1 base and the J gene lost 4 bases, with 4 bases spanning the gap. This CDR3 region has 12 residues. Germline CDR1 and CDR2: LGHDT and YNNKEL (reference sequence). The chain's CDR3 is CASSQAVTEAFF. The CDR3 DNA is TGTGCCAGCAGCCAAGCGGTCACTGAAGCTTTCTTT.

This clonotype was counted ten times or more. The chain employs TRBV9 and TRBJ2-7, with 9 bases that match TRBD1. The CDR3 runs to 13 residues. Germline loops: CDR1 SGDLS, CDR2 YYNGEE. The J segment lost 5 bases and the V segment lost 4 bases, leaving 4 bases of the junction unmatched. This CDR3 is CASSPRTGDEQYF. CDR3 DNA: TGTGCCAGCAGCCCCCGGACAGGGGACGAGCAGTACTTC.

The J gene is TRBJ2-7, the V gene TRBV28, with TRBD2 matching over 11 bases. V dropped 8 bases and J dropped 3; count of bases not matched to a gene: 15. This CDR3 comprises 17 residues. Germline V gene data show CDR1 as MDHEN and CDR2 as SYDVKM. CDR3 sequence (DNA): TGTGCCAGCCAGGTCCACAAAACTAGCGGGAGTATCTACGAGCAGTACTTC. It specifies CASQVHKTSGSIYEQYF.

This clonotype showed up many times. This CDR3 reads CASSHRDRYEQYF. CDR3 bases: TGTGCCAGTAGTCACCGGGACCGCTACGAGCAGTACTTC. This chain joins TRBV19 and TRBJ2-7; D tentatively fits TRBD1 or TRBD2 (5 bases each). The CDR3 contains 13 residues. Germline loops: CDR1 LNHDA, CDR2 SQIVND (reference sequence). Between the trimmed V and J ends, which lost 5 bases and 3 bases, there was a span of 11 bases.

This clonotype was picked up many times. The chain carries TRBV6-5 and TRBJ2-1; D uncertain. V lost 2 bases and J 1 base, leaving 12 bases between the germline ends. From germline, CDR1 is MNHEY and CDR2 SVGAGI. The CDR3 length is 16 residues. The CDR3 DNA sequence: TGTGCCAGCAGTTACAGAACCCGCACGTCCTACAATGAGCAGTTCTTC. Its protein is CASSYRTRTSYNEQFF.

This sequence joins TRBV20-1 and TRBJ1-1, with D possibly being TRBD1 (6 bases). The CDR3 is made up of 16 amino acids. Trimming removed 6 bases at V and 5 bases at J, with 25 bases between. Germline lookup yields CDR1 DFQATT and CDR2 SNEGSKA (reference sequence). CDR3 loop: CSAIRSSPGADTEAFF. Written as DNA, the CDR3 is TGCAGTGCCATTCGCTCTAGTCCGGGGGCGGATACTGAAGCTTTCTTT.

This clonotype was found a few times. V usage is TRBV6-5 and J usage is TRBJ2-7, with 9 bases fitting TRBD1. The germline gives CDR1 MNHEY, CDR2 SVGAGI. This CDR3 contains 14 residues. V was pared by 2 bases and J by 5 bases, with 4 bases of the junction left unmatched. CDR3 nucleotides: TGTGCCAGCAGTTACAGGACAGGGGAGGACGAGCAGTACTTC. This sequence encodes CASSYRTGEDEQYF.

V is TRBV4-2 and J is TRBJ2-7, with 9 bases aligning to TRBD2. The CDR3 has 16 amino acids. With V trimmed by 4 bases and J by 3 bases, 10 bases remained unmatched. Per germline, CDR1 LGHNA and CDR2 YNFKEQ. CDR3 coding DNA: TGTGCCAGCAGCCTCAGAGCGGGAGGTAGCGGCTACGAGCAGTACTTC. This encodes CASSLRAGGSGYEQYF.

This clonotype occurred a few times. The chain joins TRBV5-1 to TRBJ2-3; 9 nucleotides match TRBD2. V dropped 3 bases and J dropped 4; count of bases not matched to a gene: 9. This CDR3 comprises 16 residues. Germline CDR1 reads SGHRS; CDR2 reads YFSETQ. CDR3 in DNA: TGCGCCAGCAGCTCGTTGGCGGGAGGGAGGGCAGATACGCAGTATTTT. Amino acid sequence: CASSSLAGGRADTQYF.

The CDR3, as DNA: TGTGCCAGCAGTCTGTCTAGCGGGAGGTTTAATGAGCAGTTCTTC. Residues: CASSLSSGRFNEQFF. The chain links TRBV5-5 to TRBJ2-1; 11 positions agree with TRBD2. With V trimmed by 5 bases and J by 7 bases, 8 bases remained unmatched. Germline V gene lookup returns CDR1 SGHKS and CDR2 YYEKEE (reference sequence). The CDR3 has 15 residues.

This rearrangement joins TRBV24-1 to TRBJ2-3; D uncertain. Germline V CDR1 and CDR2: KGHDR, SFDVKD. The V end was cut by 9 bases, the J end by 0 bases, with 9 bases between. There are 13 residues in the CDR3. CDR3 DNA: TGTGCCACCCAGGATAGAAGCACAGATACGCAGTATTTT. Its translation is CATQDRSTDTQYF.

This clonotype was picked up many times. The rearrangement links TRBV3-1 to TRBJ2-1; D is unclear. V lost 1 base and J 9 bases, leaving 22 bases between the germline ends. The CDR3 contains 17 residues. Germline values: CDR1 LGHDT, CDR2 YNNKEL (reference sequence). CDR3: CASSQVGNIRSFGEQFF. CDR3 DNA: TGTGCCAGCAGCCAAGTAGGCAACATCCGAAGTTTTGGTGAGCAGTTCTTC.

There are many counts of this clonotype. This sequence joins TRBV4-2 and TRBJ2-3; 11 bases map to TRBD2. Looked up from germline, CDR1 is LGHNA and CDR2 is YNFKEQ. Losses at the gene ends were 4 bases for V and 5 bases for J; bases not matched to a gene: 11. This CDR3 spans 17 amino acids. The CDR3 DNA is TGTGCCAGCAGCCCCTCCTCGGCTAGCGGGAGGAGAGATACGCAGTATTTT. Encoded protein: CASSPSSASGRRDTQYF.

This clonotype showed up just a few times. This chain uses TRBV2 with TRBJ1-1, with a weak D call TRBD1 (6 bases). The CDR3 contains 14 residues. Germline V gene sequence: CDR1 SNHLY, CDR2 FYNNEI. V was pared by 7 bases and J by 1 base, with 13 bases between. The CDR3 nucleotides read TGTGCCAGCACGTTCTCCAGGGGGAACACTGAAGCTTTCTTT. Translated: CASTFSRGNTEAFF. The complete variable domain, with remaining parts taken from reference TRBV2 and TRBJ1-1, reads EPEVTQTPSHQVTQMGQEVILRCVPISNHLYFYWYRQILGQKVEFLVSFYNNEISEKSEIFDDQFSVERPDGSNFTLKIRSTKLEDSAMYFCASTFSRGNTEAFFGQGTRLTVV.

In this sample, this clonotype turned up a few times. V is TRBV5-1 and J is TRBJ2-2; no reliable D call. The V gene lost 0 bases and the J gene lost 6 bases, with 12 bases spanning the gap. CDR3 length equals 15 residues. Germline V gene sequence: CDR1 SGHRS, CDR2 YFSETQ. CDR3 sequence reads: CASSLEASRPGELFF. The CDR3 bases are TGCGCCAGCAGCTTGGAGGCATCACGCCCCGGGGAGCTGTTTTTT.

The chain employs TRBV5-1 and TRBJ2-1; D may correspond to TRBD1 or TRBD2 (5 bases each). CDR1 is SGHRS, CDR2 YFSETQ, per germline. The CDR3 runs 16 residues. Trimming removed 0 bases at V and 4 bases at J, with 14 bases between. The DNA of the CDR3 is TGCGCCAGCAGCTTGGGCCGGGGCCCGGATTACAATGAGCAGTTCTTC. It encodes CASSLGRGPDYNEQFF.

V usage is TRBV7-3 and J usage is TRBJ2-1; D is possibly TRBD2 (5 bases). CDR3 length equals 14 residues. The V gene's germline CDR1 is SGHTA and CDR2 FQGTGA. The V end lost 5 bases, the J end lost 4 bases, and 12 bases lay between the germline ends. The CDR3 loop is CASSLGDPYNEQFF. The CDR3 DNA is TGTGCCAGCAGCCTCGGGGATCCTTACAATGAGCAGTTCTTC. Full variable domain (outside the CDR3, taken from reference TRBV7-3 and TRBJ2-1): GAGVSQTPSNKVTEKGKYVELRCDPISGHTALYWYRQSLGQGPEFLIYFQGTGAADDSGLPNDRFFAVRPEGSVSTLKIQRTERGDSAVYLCASSLGDPYNEQFFGPGTRLTVL.

This clonotype was detected many times. The chain carries TRBV13 and TRBJ2-1; 10 bases line up with TRBD1. The CDR3 has 20 amino acids. Trimming took 2 bases from V and 2 from J; bases not matched to a gene: 15. CDR1 PRHDT and CDR2 FYEKMQ come from the germline V gene (reference sequence). The CDR3 sequence is CASSLYRRDRGRGTYNEQFF. The CDR3 nucleotides read TGTGCCAGCAGCTTATATCGCCGGGACAGGGGCCGGGGGACCTACAATGAGCAGTTCTTC.

This clonotype was observed many times. The junction and the germline gene differ at one end; a read error may be behind it. The chain combines TRBV5-1 with TRBJ1-4; D unresolved. This CDR3 is built from 15 residues. Germline loops: CDR1 SGHRS, CDR2 YFSETQ. This CDR3 is CASSLSTGSHEELFF. The CDR3 nucleotides read TGCGCCAGCAGCCTGTCGACTGGTTCCCATGAAGAACTGTTTTTT. The entire variable domain, with the rest obtained from reference TRBV5-1 and TRBJ1-4, is as follows: KAGVTQTPRYLIKTRGQQVTLSCSPISGHRSVSWYQQTPGQGLQFLFEYFSETQRNKGNFPGRFSGRQFSNSRSEMNVSTLELGDSALYLCASSLSTGSHEELFFGSGTQLSVL.